The present entry profiles one T cell receptor (beta chain) with its context. Antigen specificity is unknown. Relative to the germline gene, one junction end is altered; a read error may explain this. Germline assignment: CDR1 DFQATT and CDR2 SNEGSKA (reference sequence). This CDR3 has 15 residues. These data belong to a study of glioma-infiltrating T cells. Study-level results: Very few CDR3 sequences were shared between tissue and blood.

Amplification of TCR alpha and beta CDR3 regions from RNA used iRepertoire nested multiplex PCR. TCRdb called the multiplex PCR reads again in MiXCR, with one record for every CDR3 protein. The sample shows roughly 350,000 distinct CDR3 sequences, roughly two fifths of them seen only once. The chain uses TRBV20-1 and TRBJ2-4; D ambiguous. Sequencing was carried out using glioma tissue, nonneoplastic brain tissue, or PBMCs (not recorded which). This sequence was found in a human donor with low-grade glioma or glioblastoma, undergoing nonglioma brain surgery, or in good health (not recorded which). CDR3 in DNA: TGCAGTGCTAGAGACTCTGGGGATTTCAAAACCATTCAGTACTTC. Translation: CSARDSGDFKTIQYF.